One and the same sample provided the 32 T cell receptor beta chains below, sequenced in a study of cytomegalovirus exposure and HLA in healthy donors. PCR used 60 Vbeta primers and 13 Jbeta primers. Clones were read by immunoSEQ multiplex PCR, and TCRdb kept only the in-frame ones, dropping some. The sample holds under 200,000 clones, 75% to 90% seen once. The sequencing sample was made of PBMCs. Receptor source: a young woman in good health and CMV-seronegative.

Only one count was recorded for this clone. The DNA for the CDR3 is TGCGCCAGCAGCTCCCTCGGGACAGAGAACACTGAAGCTTTCTTT. Translating it yields CASSSLGTENTEAFF. The chain uses TRBV5-1 and TRBJ1-1, with 7 bases lining up with TRBD1. V dropped 3 bases and J dropped 1; count of bases not matched to a gene: 6. CDR3 length: 15 amino acids. Germline V CDR1 and CDR2: SGHRS, YFSETQ.

The chain combines TRBV21-1 with TRBJ1-2; TRBD1, the D gene given by the table, was not confirmed from the DNA. TRBV21-1 is a known pseudogene. The CDR3 is made up of 14 amino acids. This CDR3 is CASRRWTGGIGYTF. CDR3 nucleotides: TGTGCCAGCAGACGATGGACAGGGGGAATTGGCTACACCTTC.

Only a few counts were recorded for this clone. The rearrangement uses TRBV4-2 and TRBJ2-3; 10 nucleotides agree with TRBD2. Germline CDR1 reads LGHNA; CDR2 reads YNFKEQ. CDR3 length: 16 amino acids. With 2 bases clipped from V and 1 base from J, the junction kept 3 bases outside the gene matches. For the CDR3, the DNA is TGTGCCAGCAGCCAACCCGGGACTAGCGGCACAGATACGCAGTATTTT. It encodes CASSQPGTSGTDTQYF.

Turning to this clone: A junction boundary mismatches the germline segment, possibly from a read error. The rearrangement links TRBV6-5 to TRBJ2-3; perhaps TRBD2 as D (6 bases). There are 13 residues in the CDR3. Germline lookup yields CDR1 MNHEY and CDR2 SVGAGI. CDR3 sequence (DNA): TGTGCCAGCAGTTGGACTACCACAGATGCGCAGTATTTT. Its translation: CASSWTTTDAQYF.

The chain is built from TRBV6-1 and TRBJ2-1; 7 bases are shared with TRBD2. Germline loops: CDR1 MNHNS, CDR2 SASEGT. The CDR3 has 14 amino acids. Trimming cost V 6 bases and J 6 bases; bases outside gene matches: 8. The CDR3 bases are TGTGCCAGCAGGGTTAGCGGGCGCTTCAATGAGCAGTTCTTC. Encoded protein: CASRVSGRFNEQFF.

V and J are TRBV30 and TRBJ2-5; the D is unclear. TRBJ2-7 explains the end of the DNA better; the J call may be wrong. From germline, CDR1 is GTSNPN and CDR2 SVGIG (reference sequence). This CDR3 has 13 amino acids. In DNA form, the CDR3 reads TGTGCCTGCGTCCAGGCTCCTTCCAACGAGCAGTACTTC. Protein sequence: CACVQAPSNEQYF.

The chain employs TRBV4-1 and TRBJ1-3; D is unclear. Looked up from germline, CDR1 is MGHRA and CDR2 is YSYEKL. The CDR3 totals 13 residues. V shed 1 base and J shed 4 bases, with 5 bases lying between them. CDR3 nucleotides: TGCGCCAGCAGCCAAGTATTCGGAAACACCATATATTTT. This codes for CASSQVFGNTIYF.

This clone was seen only once. The chain combines TRBV6-1 with TRBJ2-7; the D gene is possibly TRBD2 (5 bases). The CDR3 spans 14 residues. V shed 2 bases and J shed 6 bases, with 14 bases lying between them. Germline CDR1 reads MNHNS; CDR2 reads SASEGT. The CDR3 DNA sequence: TGTGCCAGCAGTGAACAGGTGGTGGGGAGCGAGCAGTACTTC. Protein: CASSEQVVGSEQYF.

The count of this clone is one. In DNA, the CDR3 is TGTGCCAGCAGCTCGACAGGGGGCATGGGCTACACCTTC. Amino acid sequence: CASSSTGGMGYTF. The chain has TRBV6-4 and TRBJ1-2, with TRBD1 matching 10 bases. The CDR3 sequence is 13 residues long. J gave up 8 bases and V 6 bases, and 6 bases lay outside the gene matches. The germline V gene encodes CDR1 MRHNA and CDR2 SNTAGT.

The gene calls are TRBV5-6 and TRBJ2-2; 9 bases map to TRBD2. Germline V gene lookup returns CDR1 SGHDT and CDR2 YYEEEE. V was pared by 3 bases and J by 5 bases, with 8 bases of the junction left unmatched. The CDR3 is 16 residues long. The CDR3 loop is CASSSTASGVTGELFF. CDR3 nucleotide sequence: TGTGCCAGCAGCTCGACGGCTAGCGGGGTGACCGGGGAGCTGTTTTTT. The full variable domain, completed using reference TRBV5-6 and TRBJ2-2, is DAGVTQSPTHLIKTRGQQVTLRCSPKSGHDTVSWYQQALGQGPQFIFQYYEEEERQRGNFPDRFSGHQFPNYSSELNVNALLLGDSALYLCASSSTASGVTGELFFGEGSRLTVL.

V usage is TRBV5-1 and J usage is TRBJ2-5; 13 bases align to TRBD2. There are 17 residues in the CDR3. Germline CDR1 is SGHRS and CDR2 is YFSETQ. The J segment lost 3 bases and the V segment lost 2 bases, leaving 7 bases of the junction unmatched. Here the CDR3 DNA reads TGCGCCAGCAGCTTAACGCCCGGGACTAGCGGGAAAGAGACCCAGTACTTC. Amino acid sequence: CASSLTPGTSGKETQYF.

The rearrangement links TRBV14 to TRBJ2-1, with TRBD2 matching 11 bases. The CDR3 has 16 amino acids. Germline CDR1 SGHDN, CDR2 FVKESK. The J segment lost 9 bases and the V segment lost 0 bases, leaving 7 bases of the junction unmatched. The CDR3 sequence is CASSQEMGLAVGEQFF. CDR3 DNA sequence: TGTGCCAGCAGCCAAGAGATGGGACTAGCGGTAGGTGAGCAGTTCTTC.

V usage is TRBV19 and J usage is TRBJ2-2; a weak D match, TRBD1 (6 bases). Germline V gives CDR1 LNHDA, CDR2 SQIVND (reference sequence). V gave up 6 bases and J gave up 5 bases, with 13 bases separating them. This CDR3 has 14 residues. CDR3 loop: CASSSSRGTGELFF. In DNA form, the CDR3 reads TGTGCCAGTAGCTCAAGCAGGGGAACCGGGGAGCTGTTTTTT. The variable domain in full, with the rest retrieved from reference TRBV19 and TRBJ2-2, is DGGITQSPKYLFRKEGQNVTLSCEQNLNHDAMYWYRQDPGQGLRLIYYSQIVNDFQKGDIAEGYSVSREKKESFPLTVTSAQKNPTAFYLCASSSSRGTGELFFGEGSRLTVL.

The rearrangement joins TRBV9 to TRBJ1-3; tentatively, D is TRBD1 (6 bases). Germline loops: CDR1 SGDLS, CDR2 YYNGEE. V was shortened by 4 bases and J by 2 bases, with 10 bases between the two germline ends. The CDR3 has 14 amino acids. The CDR3 sequence is CASSRRTAGNTIYF. As DNA, the CDR3 is TGTGCCAGCAGCCGGAGGACAGCTGGAAACACCATATATTTT.

The V and J genes are TRBV5-4 and TRBJ2-2; 8 bases map to TRBD2. The J segment lost 2 bases and the V segment lost 4 bases, leaving 4 bases of the junction unmatched. This CDR3 is built from 15 residues. CDR1 is SGHNT, CDR2 YYREEE, per germline (reference sequence). The CDR3 DNA is TGTGCCAGCAGCCAAGCGGGAGCAAACACCGGGGAGCTGTTTTTT. Its protein product is CASSQAGANTGELFF. Using reference TRBV5-4 and TRBJ2-2 for the parts outside the CDR3, the full variable domain is ETGVTQSPTHLIKTRGQQVTLRCSSQSGHNTVSWYQQALGQGPQFIFQYYREEENGRGNFPPRFSGLQFPNYSSELNVNALELDDSALYLCASSQAGANTGELFFGEGSRLTVL.

This chain uses TRBV7-2 with TRBJ1-1; the D gene is possibly TRBD1 (5 bases). Trimming stripped 3 bases from V and 5 bases from J, with 16 bases between. Per the germline V gene, CDR1 is SGHTA and CDR2 is FQGNSA. This CDR3 comprises 15 residues. This chain's CDR3 is CASSLGGSGRTEAFF. In DNA form, the CDR3 reads TGTGCCAGCAGCTTGGGGGGGTCGGGGCGGACTGAAGCTTTCTTT.

V and J are TRBV5-6 and TRBJ2-5; TRBD1 aligns across 12 bases. V gave up 4 bases and J gave up 5 bases; unmatched junction bases: 9. CDR1 and CDR2 from the germline V gene are SGHDT and YYEEEE. The CDR3 loop spans 16 amino acids. The CDR3 nucleotides read TGTGCCAGCAGCGTGGGACAGGGGGCATGGGGGGAGACCCAGTACTTC. Protein product: CASSVGQGAWGETQYF. Based on the CDR3 plus reference TRBV5-6 and TRBJ2-5, the full variable domain is DAGVTQSPTHLIKTRGQQVTLRCSPKSGHDTVSWYQQALGQGPQFIFQYYEEEERQRGNFPDRFSGHQFPNYSSELNVNALLLGDSALYLCASSVGQGAWGETQYFGPGTRLLVL.

Here the CDR3 reads CASKRQGGNEQFF. DNA of the CDR3: TGTGCCAGCAAACGACAGGGGGGGAATGAGCAGTTCTTC. J is TRBJ2-1 and V is TRBV6-5; 9 bases align to TRBD1. Germline V lookup: CDR1 MNHEY, CDR2 SVGAGI. The CDR3 loop spans 13 amino acids. Trimming took 7 bases from V and 7 from J; bases not matched to a gene: 5.

The chain couples TRBV5-6 to TRBJ2-5, with 11 bases lining up with TRBD2. The J call could be wrong; TRBJ2-7 is a better fit for the DNA end. The germline V gene encodes CDR1 SGHDT and CDR2 YYEEEE. This CDR3 is 15 amino acids long. The CDR3 DNA is TGTGCCAGCAGCTCAACTAGCGGGAGCCCCTACGAGCAGTACTTC. This translates into CASSSTSGSPYEQYF.

This clone turned up a few times. The chain uses TRBV28 and TRBJ2-5; 7 bases agree with TRBD1. This CDR3 comprises 15 residues. The germline V gene encodes CDR1 MDHEN and CDR2 SYDVKM. V gave up 4 bases and J gave up 4 bases; unmatched junction bases: 9. CDR3 sequence reads: CASSYQTGSGETQYF. CDR3 coding DNA: TGTGCCAGCAGTTACCAGACAGGGTCTGGAGAGACCCAGTACTTC. The variable domain in full, with the rest retrieved from reference TRBV28 and TRBJ2-5, is DVKVTQSSRYLVKRTGEKVFLECVQDMDHENMFWYRQDPGLGLRLIYFSYDVKMKEKGDIPEGYSVSREKKERFSLILESASTNQTSMYLCASSYQTGSGETQYFGPGTRLLVL.

The CDR3 spells CASSSPKQGYEQYF. The CDR3 nucleotides read TGTGCCAGCAGCTCCCCTAAACAGGGTTACGAGCAGTACTTC. The V gene is TRBV7-2, the J gene TRBJ2-7; possible D gene TRBD1, 6 bases. The germline V gene encodes CDR1 SGHTA and CDR2 FQGNSA. CDR3 length equals 14 residues. V was clipped by 4 bases and J by 4 bases, with 14 bases between them.

V is TRBV19 and J is TRBJ2-1; D gene uncertain. With 4 bases removed from V and 6 bases from J, the gap between germline ends came to 7 bases. Germline V gene data show CDR1 as LNHDA and CDR2 as SQIVND (reference sequence). This CDR3 has 12 residues. CDR3 nucleotide sequence: TGTGCCAGTAGTACTAACAGCAATGAGCAGTTCTTC. Translating it yields CASSTNSNEQFF.

The V call is TRBV5-1, the J call TRBJ2-7, with 13 bases aligning to TRBD2. This CDR3 comprises 14 residues. The V segment lost 7 bases and the J segment 5 bases; nucleotides outside the gene matches: 6. Per the germline V gene, CDR1 is SGHRS and CDR2 is YFSETQ. The DNA for the CDR3 is TGCGCCAGCCGCCCACTAGCGGGAGGGCACGAGCAGTACTTC. Protein: CASRPLAGGHEQYF.

The chain has TRBV2 and TRBJ1-5, with TRBD1 identical over 7 bases. Germline V gene data show CDR1 as SNHLY and CDR2 as FYNNEI. The CDR3 runs to 14 residues. The trim removed 8 bases at V and 2 bases at J, leaving 6 bases unmatched. For the CDR3, the DNA is TGTGCCAGCTCTGACAGGGAGCGCAATCAGCCCCAGCATTTT. Protein sequence: CASSDRERNQPQHF.

This chain uses TRBV5-5 with TRBJ2-3; D might be TRBD2 (6 bases). Germline V gene sequence: CDR1 SGHKS, CDR2 YYEKEE (reference sequence). V shed 3 bases and J shed 2 bases, with 16 bases lying between them. This CDR3 region has 16 residues. CDR3 amino acids: CASSSTTSILTDTQYF. CDR3 bases: TGTGCCAGCAGCTCCACGACTAGTATCCTCACAGATACGCAGTATTTT.

The chain's CDR3 is CASSQVLLQGPSTYEQYF. As DNA, the CDR3 is TGCGCCAGCAGCCAAGTCCTATTACAGGGCCCCTCAACCTACGAGCAGTACTTC. The rearrangement links TRBV4-1 to TRBJ2-7; D perhaps matches TRBD1 (6 bases). Trimming cost V 1 base and J 2 bases, with 21 bases left between them. Germline CDR1 reads MGHRA; CDR2 reads YSYEKL. This CDR3 region has 18 residues.

This clone occurred once. The chain employs TRBV27 and TRBJ2-7; 8 bases align to TRBD2. Trimming at V came to 7 bases and at J to 5 bases, leaving 13 bases not matched to a gene. The CDR3 runs 15 residues. Germline CDR1 is MNHEY and CDR2 is SMNVEV (reference sequence). The DNA of the CDR3 is TGTGCCAGCACCTCCCACGCCAGCGGGGGCCACGAGCAGTACTTC. Residues: CASTSHASGGHEQYF.

This chain uses TRBV5-1 with TRBJ2-5; perhaps TRBD2 as D (6 bases). Germline CDR1 SGHRS, CDR2 YFSETQ. V lost 7 bases and J lost 2, with 15 bases in between. The CDR3 covers 14 residues. CDR3: CASGPGGGQETQYF. As DNA, the CDR3 is TGCGCCAGCGGCCCTGGGGGAGGTCAAGAGACCCAGTACTTC.

This chain links TRBV2 with TRBJ1-2; perhaps TRBD1 as D (6 bases). CDR1 and CDR2 from the germline V gene are SNHLY and FYNNEI. The germline V and J ends were trimmed by 3 bases and 3 bases, with 14 bases remaining between them. The CDR3 extends over 15 amino acids. The CDR3 region is CASSDPAQGYYGYTF. The CDR3 region has the DNA TGTGCCAGCAGTGATCCCGCTCAGGGGTACTATGGCTACACCTTC.

The chain combines TRBV5-1 with TRBJ2-5; maybe TRBD2 (5 bases). The J call may be incorrect, as the DNA end agrees better with TRBJ2-7. The CDR3 totals 15 residues. Germline values: CDR1 SGHRS, CDR2 YFSETQ. The CDR3 DNA sequence: TGCGCCAGCAGCCGGGATACTGGATGGTCCTACGAGCAGTACTTC. Its protein product is CASSRDTGWSYEQYF.

The gene calls are TRBV21-1 and TRBJ2-5; the table names TRBD2, a call not compared with the DNA. TRBV21-1 is noted as a pseudogene. The CDR3 is 11 amino acids. CDR3 in amino acids: CASSNRETQYF. DNA for the CDR3: TGTGCCAGCAGCAACCGAGAGACCCAGTACTTC.

The rearrangement links TRBV5-1 to TRBJ2-5; 7 bases match TRBD1. V was pared by 4 bases and J by 3 bases, with 6 bases of the junction left unmatched. This CDR3 has 14 residues. Germline CDR1 and CDR2: SGHRS and YFSETQ. The CDR3 coding sequence is TGCGCCAGCAGCCCAGGACAGGCAGAAGAGACCCAGTACTTC. Translating it yields CASSPGQAEETQYF.